The 13 T cell receptor beta chains in this list originate from one sample, sequenced in a study of blood T cell repertoires in COVID-19. Sequenced by immunoSEQ multiplex PCR; TCRdb stores in-frame clones only, minus some. The sample lists more than 450,000 clones, about 85% occurring once. What was sequenced was PBMCs or T cells enriched from blood (not recorded which). The receptor set was obtained from a woman between 18 and 29 years old who had recovered from COVID-19.

The chain employs TRBV25-1 and TRBJ1-2; a weak D match, TRBD1 (5 bases). Germline CDR1 MGHDK, CDR2 SYGVNS. CDR3 length equals 14 residues. Trimming left V 4 bases short and J 4 bases short, with 13 bases between. The CDR3 bases are TGTGCCAGCAGTGCCAGTACAGGTCTCTATGGCTACACCTTC. It codes for CASSASTGLYGYTF.

This clone was seen just once. The genes are TRBV19 and TRBJ2-5; TRBD2 matches 13 bases. The CDR3 runs to 16 residues. V shed 1 base, J shed 2 bases, and the junction held 1 base outside the gene matches. Per germline, CDR1 LNHDA and CDR2 SQIVND (reference sequence). The CDR3 DNA reads TGTGCCAGTAGTATAGGACTAGCGGGGGGTCAAGAGACCCAGTACTTC. Residues: CASSIGLAGGQETQYF. The whole variable domain, filled in from reference TRBV19 and TRBJ2-5, reads DGGITQSPKYLFRKEGQNVTLSCEQNLNHDAMYWYRQDPGQGLRLIYYSQIVNDFQKGDIAEGYSVSREKKESFPLTVTSAQKNPTAFYLCASSIGLAGGQETQYFGPGTRLLVL.

J is TRBJ2-7 and V is TRBV7-9; 9 bases agree with TRBD1. Germline V gene data show CDR1 as SEHNR and CDR2 as FQNEAQ (reference sequence). There are 14 residues in the CDR3. Trimming at V came to 4 bases and at J to 4 bases, leaving 5 bases not matched to a gene. CDR3 sequence: CASSSRQGVYEQYF. In DNA, the CDR3 is TGTGCCAGCAGCTCGAGACAGGGGGTTTACGAGCAGTACTTC.

The table lists this clone with a few counts. This chain links TRBV5-1 with TRBJ1-1; D gene unclear. V lost 2 bases and J lost 1, with 6 bases in between. CDR1 and CDR2 (germline): SGHRS, YFSETQ. The CDR3 runs 13 residues. The CDR3 DNA reads TGCGCCAGCAGCTTACACGCGAACACTGAAGCTTTCTTT. Amino acid sequence: CASSLHANTEAFF.

This sequence joins TRBV6-5 and TRBJ2-7; the match to TRBD1 covers 9 bases. Per germline, CDR1 MNHEY and CDR2 SVGAGI. The CDR3 is made up of 14 amino acids. The V gene end was trimmed by 6 bases and the J gene end by 3 bases; junction bases not matched to a gene: 6. The CDR3 region has the DNA TGTGCCAGCAGGGGGAGACAGGGGGACTACGAGCAGTACTTC. As protein: CASRGRQGDYEQYF.

The V and J genes are TRBV5-1 and TRBJ2-2; unclear D gene. Germline CDR1 is SGHRS and CDR2 is YFSETQ. The CDR3 spans 15 residues. V was clipped by 3 bases and J by 7 bases, with 16 bases between them. DNA of the CDR3: TGCGCCAGCAGCTCGGAGACTCACCTGTTCGGGGAGCTGTTTTTT. Amino acid sequence: CASSSETHLFGELFF.

There are a few counts of this clone. The same CDR3 is also encoded by other DNA sequences in this sample. The chain carries TRBV12-3 or TRBV12-4 and TRBJ1-1; unclear D gene. The CDR3 contains 13 residues. V was pared by 2 bases and J by 4 bases, with 8 bases between. The CDR3 DNA sequence: TGTGCCAGCAGTTTACGGGGAGGCACTGAAGCTTTCTTT. Protein: CASSLRGGTEAFF.

The gene calls are TRBV20-1 and TRBJ2-7; 10 nucleotides agree with TRBD2. V lost 3 bases to trimming and J lost 6 bases; unmatched junction nucleotides: 11. There are 15 residues in the CDR3. In germline, CDR1 is DFQATT, CDR2 SNEGSKA (reference sequence). For the CDR3, the DNA is TGCAGTGCTAGTGAGGGTAGCGGGGGGTTTCTCGAGCAGTACTTC. Protein product: CSASEGSGGFLEQYF.

CDR3 loop: CASKRQGNQPQHF. Written as DNA, the CDR3 is TGTGCCAGTAAAAGACAGGGCAATCAGCCCCAGCATTTT. The V and J genes are TRBV19 and TRBJ1-5; D is possibly TRBD1 (6 bases). The germline V and J ends were trimmed by 7 bases and 2 bases, with 9 bases remaining between them. The CDR3 extends over 13 amino acids. CDR1 LNHDA and CDR2 SQIVND come from the germline V gene (reference sequence).

The J gene is TRBJ2-1, the V gene TRBV3-1 (or the pseudogene TRBV3-2); a weak D match, TRBD2 (7 bases). Trimming took off 0 bases at V and 0 bases at J, with 18 bases between the two ends. The CDR3 has 19 residues. Germline CDR1 LGHDT, CDR2 YNNKEL (reference sequence). Here the CDR3 reads CASSQEFIGGGTSYNEQFF. CDR3 nucleotides: TGTGCCAGCAGCCAAGAGTTTATAGGGGGGGGGACCTCCTACAATGAGCAGTTCTTC.

The chain couples TRBV7-8 to TRBJ1-4; D is unclear. CDR3 size: 14 residues. Trimming stripped 1 base from V and 8 bases from J, with 11 bases between. Germline V gene data show CDR1 as SGHVS and CDR2 as FQNEAQ. CDR3 sequence reads: CASSLEMTNEKLFF. In DNA, the CDR3 is TGTGCCAGCAGCTTAGAGATGACAAACGAAAAACTGTTTTTT.

This clone was seen a handful of times. CDR3 sequence (DNA): TGTGCCAGCAGTGAAACCGGGACAGGGGACACTGAAGCTTTCTTT. Its protein is CASSETGTGDTEAFF. This chain links TRBV6-1 with TRBJ1-1; TRBD1 matches 10 bases. The CDR3 has 15 residues. V trimming: 2 bases; J trimming: 3 bases; junction bases outside the gene matches: 3. The germline V gene encodes CDR1 MNHNS and CDR2 SASEGT.

The chain has TRBV30 and TRBJ1-1; D is perhaps TRBD1 (6 bases). CDR1 is GTSNPN, CDR2 SVGIG, per germline (reference sequence). The CDR3 runs 12 residues. Trimming removed 5 bases at V and 7 bases at J, with 14 bases between. The chain's CDR3 is CAWHRERGEAFF. Written as DNA, the CDR3 is TGTGCCTGGCACAGGGAGAGGGGTGAAGCTTTCTTT.